In its sample, the clone carrying this TCR beta chain was seen a few times. The antigen remains undetermined. Evenly divided among several immunoSEQ plates was the genomic DNA of each subset. TCRdb keeps only in-frame clones here, not all; method: immunoSEQ multiplex PCR. The table includes around 1.9 million clones, over 85% detected once. The data derive from a study of shared clonotypes between healthy human individuals. Only CD45RO-negative cells positively selected for CCR7 counted as naive CD8 cells, so terminally differentiated effector memory CD45RA+ cells were excluded. This CDR3 is 12 amino acids long. Germline CDR1 reads GTSNPN; CDR2 reads SVGIG (reference sequence). The V end was cut by 6 bases, the J end by 7 bases, with 15 bases between. General study points: A few donors held about 5% of naive CD4 clonotypes in common.

The sequenced sample consisted of naive CD8+ T cells from PBMCs. The receptor's source is a man between 18 and 29 years old in good health. Some clones in this sample may be carry-over from other donors' samples. The chain links TRBV30 to TRBJ1-2; D might be TRBD1 (6 bases). The CDR3 DNA sequence: TGTGCCTGCCTCCGGGACACCCGTGGCTACACCTTC. Its translation: CACLRDTRGYTF.